These T cell receptor beta chains were read from a single sample in a study of blood T cell repertoires in COVID-19. The data were produced by immunoSEQ multiplex PCR, yet TCRdb's version contains in-frame clones alone and is incomplete. The sample contains around 140,000 clones, approximately 86% of which appear only once. Specimen: peripheral blood. These receptor sequences come from a man between 65 and 85 years old with acute or convalescent COVID-19. The CDR3 runs from the conserved cysteine through the conserved F or W. The D gene is left open where the match is weak. Part of the rows lack a size; the others show once, few, many or a class for expanded clones.

D gene,clone size,V gene,J gene,CDR3 protein,CDR3 DNA
NA,NA,TRBV28,TRBJ1-1,CASSFLSGAFF,TGTGCCAGCAGTTTCCTCTCGGGAGCTTTCTTT
TRBD2,NA,TRBV7-9,TRBJ2-1,CASSFFQRGEGEQFF,TGTGCCAGCAGCTTCTTTCAGCGGGGGGAAGGAGAGCAGTTCTTC
NA,NA,TRBV29-1,TRBJ1-1,CSVTLGQREAFF,TGCAGCGTCACCCTTGGACAGCGTGAAGCTTTCTTT
NA,NA,TRBV5-6,TRBJ1-2,CASSRQKGRPGYTF,TGTGCCAGCAGCCGACAAAAGGGGCGACCTGGCTACACCTTC
TRBD1,NA,TRBV5-1,TRBJ2-4,CASSSRTGRAQNIQYF,TGCGCCAGCAGCTCCCGGACAGGGAGAGCACAAAACATTCAGTACTTC
NA,once,TRBV18,TRBJ2-1,CASSPPAGAGYNEQFF,TGTGCCAGCTCACCACCCGCGGGGGCCGGCTACAATGAGCAGTTCTTC
TRBD2,NA,TRBV5-1,TRBJ2-7,CASSPPGLEKNYEQYF,TGCGCCAGCAGCCCACCGGGACTAGAAAAAAACTACGAGCAGTACTTC
NA,NA,TRBV19,TRBJ1-6,CASSSRTVSSYNSPLHF,TGTGCCAGTAGTTCCCGGACAGTGAGCTCCTATAATTCACCCCTCCACTTT
NA,once,TRBV5-1,TRBJ2-7,CASRQGGQRGAYEQYF,TGCGCCAGCAGGCAAGGGGGGCAGCGGGGAGCCTACGAGCAGTACTTC
TRBD1,NA,TRBV5-1,TRBJ1-1,CASSSLQGARNTEAFF,TGCGCCAGCAGCTCCCTACAGGGGGCGCGGAACACTGAAGCTTTCTTT
NA,NA,TRBV10-1,TRBJ1-1,CASSLTWNTEAFF,TGCGCCAGCAGTTTGACTTGGAACACTGAAGCTTTCTTT
NA,NA,TRBV9,TRBJ1-2,CASSVVLTHYGYTF,TGTGCCAGCAGCGTAGTATTAACTCACTATGGCTACACCTTC
TRBD1,NA,TRBV29-1,TRBJ2-5,CSATGAETQYF,TGCAGCGCGACAGGGGCGGAGACCCAGTACTTC
NA,NA,TRBV5-1,TRBJ2-7,CASSLGAGPYEQYF,TGCGCCAGCAGCTTGGGGGCGGGCCCCTACGAGCAGTACTTC
NA,NA,TRBV2,TRBJ1-5,CASSGASRLSNQPQHF,TGTGCCAGCAGTGGAGCCTCAAGACTTAGCAATCAGCCCCAGCATTTT
TRBD2,NA,TRBV27,TRBJ2-2,CASRKGTSGGETGELFF,TGTGCCAGCAGAAAGGGGACTAGCGGGGGGGAAACCGGGGAGCTGTTTTTT
NA,NA,TRBV11-3,TRBJ2-7,CASSFGADYEQYF,TGTGCCAGCAGCTTTGGAGCGGACTACGAGCAGTACTTC
NA,NA,TRBV18,TRBJ1-2,CASSIEQGSDGYTF,TGTGCCAGCTCAATAGAACAGGGATCGGACGGCTACACCTTC
TRBD2,NA,TRBV5-5,TRBJ2-2,CASSLILAGSTGELFF,TGTGCCAGCAGCTTAATTCTAGCGGGTAGTACCGGGGAGCTGTTTTTT
NA,NA,TRBV7-2,TRBJ2-3,CASSSFTASDTQYF,TGTGCCAGCAGCTCCTTTACAGCATCAGATACGCAGTATTTT
NA,NA,TRBV5-1,TRBJ1-6,CASSPDPGSPLHF,TGCGCCAGCAGCCCCGACCCGGGTTCACCCCTCCACTTT
NA,NA,TRBV3-1/TRBV3-2,TRBJ2-7,CATLGLGDEQYF,TGTGCCACCCTGGGACTGGGGGACGAGCAGTACTTC
TRBD1,NA,TRBV19,TRBJ1-3,CASSGTDGNTIYF,TGTGCCAGTAGCGGGACAGATGGAAACACCATATATTTT
TRBD1,NA,TRBV24-1,TRBJ2-5,CATSRTGDSEGLETQYF,TGTGCCACCAGTCGAACCGGGGACAGCGAGGGCCTCGAGACCCAGTACTTC
NA,NA,TRBV19,TRBJ1-2,CASSAGPSNYGYTF,TGTGCCAGTAGTGCGGGCCCTTCCAACTATGGCTACACCTTC
NA,NA,TRBV7-2,TRBJ2-1,CASSIRGTAWGPNEQFF,TGTGCCAGCAGCATCAGGGGTACGGCCTGGGGCCCCAATGAGCAGTTCTTC
NA,NA,TRBV19,TRBJ1-5,CASSIEGGGQPQHF,TGTGCCAGTAGTATAGAAGGGGGTGGTCAGCCCCAGCATTTT
TRBD1,NA,TRBV15,TRBJ1-4,CATSPGQGVKRNEKLFF,TGTGCCACCAGCCCGGGACAGGGGGTTAAGAGGAATGAAAAACTGTTTTTT
NA,NA,TRBV5-1,TRBJ1-1,CASSFGTNPTEAFF,TGCGCCAGCAGCTTTGGTACAAACCCCACTGAAGCTTTCTTT
TRBD1,NA,TRBV6-1,TRBJ2-1,CASSEASRGRGNEQFF,TGTGCCAGCAGTGAAGCGAGCAGGGGGCGTGGCAATGAGCAGTTCTTC
NA,NA,TRBV7-9,TRBJ2-2,CASPRFTGELFF,TGTGCCAGCCCGCGGTTCACCGGGGAGCTGTTTTTT
NA,NA,TRBV28,TRBJ2-7,CASNLRVGTYEQYF,TGTGCCAGCAACCTCAGGGTTGGCACCTACGAGCAGTACTTC
TRBD1,once,TRBV28,TRBJ1-1,CASRRADRAKLEAFF,TGTGCCAGCAGAAGGGCGGACAGGGCCAAACTTGAAGCTTTCTTT
TRBD1,NA,TRBV2,TRBJ1-5,CASSEESGGYQPQHF,TGTGCCAGCAGTGAAGAGTCAGGGGGCTATCAGCCCCAGCATTTT
NA,NA,TRBV12-3/TRBV12-4,TRBJ1-1,CASSLIGLVAFF,TGTGCCAGCAGTTTAATCGGTTTGGTAGCTTTCTTT
NA,NA,TRBV12-3/TRBV12-4,TRBJ2-1,CASSFLQGTEFF,TGTGCCAGCAGTTTCCTTCAGGGGACGGAGTTCTTC
NA,NA,TRBV3-1/TRBV3-2,TRBJ1-6,CASSQDPYSPLHF,TGTGCCAGCAGCCAAGACCCATATTCACCCCTCCACTTT
TRBD1,NA,TRBV2,TRBJ2-5,CASRGWGQQQETQYF,TGTGCCAGCAGGGGGTGGGGACAGCAACAAGAGACCCAGTACTTC
TRBD2,NA,TRBV18,TRBJ2-3,CASSQLAGGTDTQYF,TGTGCCAGCTCACAACTAGCGGGAGGCACAGATACGCAGTATTTT
TRBD1,NA,TRBV15,TRBJ2-7,CATSRDRGQGRQEQYF,TGTGCCACCAGCAGAGATCGAGGACAGGGACGTCAGGAGCAGTACTTC
NA,NA,TRBV7-9,TRBJ1-1,CASSRETEAFF,TGTGCCAGCAGCCGAGAGACTGAAGCTTTCTTT
NA,NA,TRBV24-1,TRBJ1-5,CATSGGRDNNQPQHF,TGTGCCACCAGTGGGGGCAGGGATAACAATCAGCCCCAGCATTTT
NA,NA,TRBV28,TRBJ1-2,CASISDGVMGGYTF,TGTGCCAGCATCTCGGACGGGGTTATGGGTGGCTACACCTTC
NA,once,TRBV28,TRBJ2-7,CASLHGPRAGEQYF,TGTGCCAGCCTTCACGGACCACGGGCGGGGGAGCAGTACTTC
NA,NA,TRBV28,TRBJ1-2,CASMENYGYTF,TGTGCCAGCATGGAGAACTATGGCTACACCTTC
TRBD1,NA,TRBV2,TRBJ2-5,CASSVDRGHETQYF,TGTGCCAGCAGTGTGGACAGGGGGCATGAGACCCAGTACTTC
NA,NA,TRBV11-2,TRBJ2-1,CASSSRGGTYNEQFF,TGTGCCAGCAGCTCAAGGGGTGGGACCTACAATGAGCAGTTCTTC
TRBD1,NA,TRBV9,TRBJ2-5,CASSFLGQGGETQYF,TGTGCCAGCAGCTTCCTCGGACAGGGGGGAGAGACCCAGTACTTC
TRBD1,few,TRBV30,TRBJ1-5,CAWSQGGGQPQHF,TGTGCCTGGAGTCAAGGGGGCGGTCAGCCCCAGCATTTT
NA,NA,TRBV4-2,TRBJ1-6,CASSQVHRANNSPLHF,TGTGCCAGCAGCCAAGTCCACAGGGCAAATAATTCACCCCTCCACTTT
TRBD1,NA,TRBV19,TRBJ1-2,CASQRQGGSGGYTF,TGTGCCAGTCAACGACAGGGGGGGAGTGGTGGCTACACCTTC
TRBD2,NA,TRBV13,TRBJ2-3,CASSWTSGGVDTQYF,TGTGCCAGCAGTTGGACTAGCGGGGGGGTTGATACGCAGTATTTT
TRBD2,NA,TRBV2,TRBJ2-7,CASSPRTSGTYEQYF,TGTGCCAGCAGTCCTCGGACTAGCGGGACCTACGAGCAGTACTTC
NA,NA,TRBV5-4,TRBJ1-1,CASRPGGQTEAFF,TGTGCCAGCAGGCCCGGGGGGCAGACTGAAGCTTTCTTT
NA,NA,TRBV10-1,TRBJ1-2,CASSERVNYGYTF,TGCGCCAGCAGTGAGAGAGTTAACTATGGCTACACCTTC